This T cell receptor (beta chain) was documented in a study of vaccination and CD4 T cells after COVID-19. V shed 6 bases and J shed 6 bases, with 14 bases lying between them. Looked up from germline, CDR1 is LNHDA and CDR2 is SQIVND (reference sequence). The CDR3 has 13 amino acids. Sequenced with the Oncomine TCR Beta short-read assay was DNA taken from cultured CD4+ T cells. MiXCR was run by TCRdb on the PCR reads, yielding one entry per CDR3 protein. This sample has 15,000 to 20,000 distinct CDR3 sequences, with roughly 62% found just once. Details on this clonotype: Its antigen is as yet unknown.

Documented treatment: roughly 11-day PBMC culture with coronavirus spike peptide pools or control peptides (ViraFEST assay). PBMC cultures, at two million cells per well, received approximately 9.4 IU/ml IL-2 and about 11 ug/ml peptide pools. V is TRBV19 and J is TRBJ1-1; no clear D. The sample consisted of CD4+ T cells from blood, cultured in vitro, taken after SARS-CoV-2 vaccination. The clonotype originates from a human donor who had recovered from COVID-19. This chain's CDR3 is CASRRDGLAEAFF. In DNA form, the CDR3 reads TGTGCCAGTAGAAGGGATGGGCTGGCTGAAGCTTTCTTT.